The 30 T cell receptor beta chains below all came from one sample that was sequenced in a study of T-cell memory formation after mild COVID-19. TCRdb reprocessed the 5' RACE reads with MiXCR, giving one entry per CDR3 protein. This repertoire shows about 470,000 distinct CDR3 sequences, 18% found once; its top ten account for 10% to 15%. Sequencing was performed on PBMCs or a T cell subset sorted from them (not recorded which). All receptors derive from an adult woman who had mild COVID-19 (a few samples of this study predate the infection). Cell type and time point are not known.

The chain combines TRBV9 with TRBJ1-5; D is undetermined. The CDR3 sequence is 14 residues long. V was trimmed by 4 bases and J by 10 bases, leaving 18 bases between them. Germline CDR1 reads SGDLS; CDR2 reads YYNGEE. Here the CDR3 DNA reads TGTGCCAGCAGCCGACCATCCTCCCGTAAACCCCAGCATTTT. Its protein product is CASSRPSSRKPQHF.

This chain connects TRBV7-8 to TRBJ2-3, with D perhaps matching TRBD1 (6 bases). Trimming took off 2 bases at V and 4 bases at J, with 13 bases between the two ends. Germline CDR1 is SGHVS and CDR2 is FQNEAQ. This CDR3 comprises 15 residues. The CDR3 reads CASSLTRGPPDTQYF. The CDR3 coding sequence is TGTGCCAGCAGCTTAACCAGGGGTCCCCCAGATACGCAGTATTTT.

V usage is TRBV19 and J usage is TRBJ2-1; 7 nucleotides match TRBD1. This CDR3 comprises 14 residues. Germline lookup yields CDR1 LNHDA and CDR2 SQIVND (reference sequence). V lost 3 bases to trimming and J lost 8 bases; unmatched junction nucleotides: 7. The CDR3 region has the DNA TGTGCCAGTAGTATCCGGACAGGAAAGGATGAGCAGTTCTTC. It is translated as CASSIRTGKDEQFF. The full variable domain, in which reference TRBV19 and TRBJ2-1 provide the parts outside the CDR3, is DGGITQSPKYLFRKEGQNVTLSCEQNLNHDAMYWYRQDPGQGLRLIYYSQIVNDFQKGDIAEGYSVSREKKESFPLTVTSAQKNPTAFYLCASSIRTGKDEQFFGPGTRLTVL.

The DNA for the CDR3 is TGTGCCAGCAGTCATCCTCGGGGCTACGAGCAGTACTTC. It yields the protein CASSHPRGYEQYF. The chain combines TRBV7-9 with TRBJ2-7; weak D call: TRBD2 (5 bases). CDR3 length: 13 residues. The ends were cut back, 6 bases at V and 3 bases at J, with 12 bases in the middle. CDR1 is SEHNR, CDR2 FQNEAQ, per germline (reference sequence).

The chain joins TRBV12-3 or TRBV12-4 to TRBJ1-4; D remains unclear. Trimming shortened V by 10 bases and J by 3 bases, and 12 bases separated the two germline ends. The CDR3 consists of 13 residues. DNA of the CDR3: TGTGCCACCTCCCGCAGCTCTAATGAAAAACTGTTTTTT. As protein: CATSRSSNEKLFF.

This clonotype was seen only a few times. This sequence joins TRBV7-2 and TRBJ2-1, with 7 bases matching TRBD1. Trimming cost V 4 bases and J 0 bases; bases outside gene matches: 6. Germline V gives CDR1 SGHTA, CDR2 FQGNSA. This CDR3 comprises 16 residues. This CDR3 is CASSSFRDSSYNEQFF. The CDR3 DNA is TGTGCCAGCAGCTCCTTCCGGGACAGCTCCTACAATGAGCAGTTCTTC.

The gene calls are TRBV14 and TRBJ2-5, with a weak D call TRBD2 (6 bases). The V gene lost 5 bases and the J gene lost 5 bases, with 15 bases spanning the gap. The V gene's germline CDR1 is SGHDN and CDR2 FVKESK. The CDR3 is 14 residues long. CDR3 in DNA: TGTGCCAGCAGCGCGGGGCAGGTCGGGGAGACCCAGTACTTC. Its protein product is CASSAGQVGETQYF.

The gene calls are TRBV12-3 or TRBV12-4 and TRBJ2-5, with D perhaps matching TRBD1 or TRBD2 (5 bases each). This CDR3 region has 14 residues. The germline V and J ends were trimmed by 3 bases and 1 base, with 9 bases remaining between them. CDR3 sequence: CASSFWGSQETQYF. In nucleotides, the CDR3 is TGTGCCAGCAGTTTTTGGGGGTCCCAAGAGACCCAGTACTTC.

The DNA for the CDR3 is TGTGCCAGCAGCCCCACAGGGATCCCCGGGGAGCTGTTTTTT. It encodes CASSPTGIPGELFF. J is TRBJ2-2 and V is TRBV3-1, with D perhaps matching TRBD1 (6 bases). V was shortened by 4 bases and J by 6 bases, with 12 bases between the two germline ends. CDR3 size: 14 residues. Germline V gene lookup returns CDR1 LGHDT and CDR2 YNNKEL (reference sequence). Supplemented by reference TRBV3-1 and TRBJ2-2, the full variable domain reads DTAVSQTPKYLVTQMGNDKSIKCEQNLGHDTMYWYKQDSKKFLKIMFSYNNKELIINETVPNRFSPKSPDKAHLNLHINSLELGDSAVYFCASSPTGIPGELFFGEGSRLTVL.

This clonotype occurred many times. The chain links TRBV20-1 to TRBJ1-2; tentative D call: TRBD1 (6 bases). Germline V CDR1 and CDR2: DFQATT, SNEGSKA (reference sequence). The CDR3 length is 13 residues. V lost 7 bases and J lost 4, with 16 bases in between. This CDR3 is CSGSRGPGYGYTF. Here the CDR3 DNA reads TGCAGTGGCTCGCGGGGGCCTGGCTATGGCTACACCTTC.

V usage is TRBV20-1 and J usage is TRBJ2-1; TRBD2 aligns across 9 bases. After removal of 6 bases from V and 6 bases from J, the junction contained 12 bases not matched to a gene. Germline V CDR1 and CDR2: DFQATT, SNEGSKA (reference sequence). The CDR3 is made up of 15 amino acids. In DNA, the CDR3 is TGCAGTGCCGCGGGAGGGGGCCGGCTGAGCAATGAGCAGTTCTTC. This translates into CSAAGGGRLSNEQFF.

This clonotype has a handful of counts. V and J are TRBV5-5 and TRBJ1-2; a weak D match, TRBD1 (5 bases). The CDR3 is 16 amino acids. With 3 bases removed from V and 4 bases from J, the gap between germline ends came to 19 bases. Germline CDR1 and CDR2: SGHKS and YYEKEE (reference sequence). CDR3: CASSSVGTPSSYGYTF. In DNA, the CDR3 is TGTGCCAGCAGCTCAGTCGGGACCCCCTCCTCCTATGGCTACACCTTC.

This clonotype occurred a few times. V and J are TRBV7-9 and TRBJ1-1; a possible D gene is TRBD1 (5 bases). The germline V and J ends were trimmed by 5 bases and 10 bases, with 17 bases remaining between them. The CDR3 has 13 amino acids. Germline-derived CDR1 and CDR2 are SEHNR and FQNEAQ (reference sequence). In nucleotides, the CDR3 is TGTGCCAGCAGCCCGAGTGGGGGGGATGGAGCTTTCTTT. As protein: CASSPSGGDGAFF.

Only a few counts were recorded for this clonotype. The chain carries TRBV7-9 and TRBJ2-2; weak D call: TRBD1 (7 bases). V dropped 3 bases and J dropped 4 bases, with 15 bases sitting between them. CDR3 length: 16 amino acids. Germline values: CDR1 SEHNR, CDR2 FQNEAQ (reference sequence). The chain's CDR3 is CASSLGRTGLTGELFF. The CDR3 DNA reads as TGTGCCAGCAGCTTGGGGAGGACAGGACTCACCGGGGAGCTGTTTTTT.

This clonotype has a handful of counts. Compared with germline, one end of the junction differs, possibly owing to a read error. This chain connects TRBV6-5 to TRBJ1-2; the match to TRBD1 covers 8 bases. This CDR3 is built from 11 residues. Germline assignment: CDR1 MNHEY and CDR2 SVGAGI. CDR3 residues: CASSLGGQEAF. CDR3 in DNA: TGTGCCAGCAGTTTAGGGGGACAGGAGGCCTTC.

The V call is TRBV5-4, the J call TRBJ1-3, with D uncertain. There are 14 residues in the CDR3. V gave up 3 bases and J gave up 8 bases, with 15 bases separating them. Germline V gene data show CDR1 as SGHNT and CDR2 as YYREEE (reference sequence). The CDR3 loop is CASSSPPFGDTIYF. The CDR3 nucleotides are TGTGCCAGCAGCTCGCCACCCTTCGGAGACACCATATATTTT.

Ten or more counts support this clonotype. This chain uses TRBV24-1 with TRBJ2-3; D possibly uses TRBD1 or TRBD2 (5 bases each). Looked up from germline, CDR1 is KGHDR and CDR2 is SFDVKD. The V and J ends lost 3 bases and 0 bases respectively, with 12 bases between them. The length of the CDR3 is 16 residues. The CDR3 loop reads CATSDAVGGSTDTQYF. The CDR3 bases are TGTGCCACCAGTGATGCCGTTGGGGGAAGCACAGATACGCAGTATTTT.

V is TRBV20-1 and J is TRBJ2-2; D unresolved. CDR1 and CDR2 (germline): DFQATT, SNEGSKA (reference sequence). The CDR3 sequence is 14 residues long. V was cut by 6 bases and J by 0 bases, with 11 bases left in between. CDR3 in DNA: TGCAGTGCCCGCCCTACCACGAACACCGGGGAGCTGTTTTTT. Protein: CSARPTTNTGELFF.

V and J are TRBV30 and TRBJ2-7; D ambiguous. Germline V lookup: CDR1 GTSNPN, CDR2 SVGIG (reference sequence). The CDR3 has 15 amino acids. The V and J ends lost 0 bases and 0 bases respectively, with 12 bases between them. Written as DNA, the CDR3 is TGTGCCTGGAGTGTAGGGCACCTGAGCTCCTACGAGCAGTACTTC. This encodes CAWSVGHLSSYEQYF.

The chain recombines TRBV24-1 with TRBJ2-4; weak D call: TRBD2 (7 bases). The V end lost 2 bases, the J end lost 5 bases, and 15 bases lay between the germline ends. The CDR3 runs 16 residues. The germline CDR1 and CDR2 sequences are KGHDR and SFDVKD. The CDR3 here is CATSDSGGPVENIQYF. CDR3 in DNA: TGTGCCACCAGTGATTCCGGGGGGCCGGTGGAAAACATTCAGTACTTC.

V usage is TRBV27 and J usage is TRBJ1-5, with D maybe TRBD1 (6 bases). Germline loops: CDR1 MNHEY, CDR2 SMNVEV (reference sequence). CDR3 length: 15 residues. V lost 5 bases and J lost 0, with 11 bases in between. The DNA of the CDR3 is TGTGCCAGCAGTGTCCGGACAGCTAGCAATCAGCCCCAGCATTTT. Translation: CASSVRTASNQPQHF.

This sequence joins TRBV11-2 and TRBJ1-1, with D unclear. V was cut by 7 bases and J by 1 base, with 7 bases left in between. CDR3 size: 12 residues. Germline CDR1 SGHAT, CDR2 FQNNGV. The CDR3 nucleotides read TGTGCCAGCACCCTGTGGAACACTGAAGCTTTCTTT. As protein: CASTLWNTEAFF.

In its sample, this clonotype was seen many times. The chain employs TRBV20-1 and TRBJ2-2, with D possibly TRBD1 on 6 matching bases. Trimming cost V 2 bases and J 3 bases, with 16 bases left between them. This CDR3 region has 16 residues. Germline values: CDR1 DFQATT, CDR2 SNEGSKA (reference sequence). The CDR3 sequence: CSARSPSGTHTGELFF. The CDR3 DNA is TGCAGTGCTAGATCCCCTTCCGGGACACACACCGGGGAGCTGTTTTTT.

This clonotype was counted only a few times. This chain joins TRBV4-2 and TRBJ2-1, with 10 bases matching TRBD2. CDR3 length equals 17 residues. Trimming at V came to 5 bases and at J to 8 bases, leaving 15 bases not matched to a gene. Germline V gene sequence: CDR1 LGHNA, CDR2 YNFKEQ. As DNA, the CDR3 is TGTGCCAGCAGCAACCAAGCGGGAGGGTCTGCGAGTGATGAGCAGTTCTTC. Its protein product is CASSNQAGGSASDEQFF.

CDR3 DNA sequence: TGTGCCAGCAGCATCTATCCGGGCAGGAGCTCCTACAATGAGCAGTTCTTC. This gives the protein CASSIYPGRSSYNEQFF. This chain uses TRBV5-6 with TRBJ2-1; D is unclear. The CDR3 runs to 17 residues. Germline V gene data show CDR1 as SGHDT and CDR2 as YYEEEE. The V end lost 4 bases, the J end lost 0 bases, and 17 bases lay between the germline ends. The entire variable domain, with the rest obtained from reference TRBV5-6 and TRBJ2-1, is as follows: DAGVTQSPTHLIKTRGQQVTLRCSPKSGHDTVSWYQQALGQGPQFIFQYYEEEERQRGNFPDRFSGHQFPNYSSELNVNALLLGDSALYLCASSIYPGRSSYNEQFFGPGTRLTVL.

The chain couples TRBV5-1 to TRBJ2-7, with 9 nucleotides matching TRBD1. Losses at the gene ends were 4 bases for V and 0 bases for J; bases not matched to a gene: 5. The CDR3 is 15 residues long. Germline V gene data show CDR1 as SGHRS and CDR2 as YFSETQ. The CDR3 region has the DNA TGCGCCAGCAGCCTCCCGACAGGGGGCTCCTACGAGCAGTACTTC. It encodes CASSLPTGGSYEQYF.

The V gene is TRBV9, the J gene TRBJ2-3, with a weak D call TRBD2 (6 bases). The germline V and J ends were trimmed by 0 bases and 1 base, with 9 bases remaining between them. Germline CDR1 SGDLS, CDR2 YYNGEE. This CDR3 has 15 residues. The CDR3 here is CASSVGAGRTDTQYF. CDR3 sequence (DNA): TGTGCCAGCAGCGTAGGGGCGGGACGCACAGATACGCAGTATTTT.

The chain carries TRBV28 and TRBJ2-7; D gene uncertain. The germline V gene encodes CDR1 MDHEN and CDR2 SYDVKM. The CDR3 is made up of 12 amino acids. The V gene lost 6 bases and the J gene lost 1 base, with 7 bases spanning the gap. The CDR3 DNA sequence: TGTGCCAGCAGCCGGTTATCCTACGAGCAGTACTTC. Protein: CASSRLSYEQYF.

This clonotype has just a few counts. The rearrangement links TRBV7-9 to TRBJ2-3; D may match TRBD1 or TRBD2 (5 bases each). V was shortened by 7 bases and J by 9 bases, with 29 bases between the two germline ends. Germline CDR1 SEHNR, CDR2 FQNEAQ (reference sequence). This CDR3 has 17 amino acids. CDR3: CASNPQGTATGAGTQYF. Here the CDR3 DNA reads TGTGCCAGCAACCCTCAAGGGACGGCGACCGGGGCGGGCACGCAGTATTTT.

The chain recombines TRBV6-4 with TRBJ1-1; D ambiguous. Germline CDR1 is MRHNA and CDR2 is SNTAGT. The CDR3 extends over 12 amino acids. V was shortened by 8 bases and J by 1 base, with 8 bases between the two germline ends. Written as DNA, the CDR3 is TGTGCCAGCGACACCAGGAACACTGAAGCTTTCTTT. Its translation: CASDTRNTEAFF.